This note documents a single TCR beta chain sequence. Only in-frame clones appear in the TCRdb table, and some are missing; sequencing was by immunoSEQ multiplex PCR. This sample yields 300,000 to 350,000 clones, of which about 73% are seen a single time; 8% to 13% belongs to the top ten. The V end was cut by 6 bases, the J end by 7 bases, with 13 bases between. Germline V lookup: CDR1 ENHRY, CDR2 SYGVKD. The CDR3 loop spans 14 amino acids. This sample was taken from a study of shared clonotypes between healthy human individuals. The rearrangement uses TRBV10-3 and TRBJ1-6, with D possibly being TRBD1 (5 bases). The specimen sequenced was memory CD4+ T cells sorted from blood. Sample subset: CD45RA-negative fraction. The source is a man aged 25-40 years in good health. DNA of the CDR3: TGTGCCATCAGAATGGGACTGATCAATTCACCCCTCCACTTT. Translated, it gives CAIRMGLINSPLHF.